The 5 T cell receptor beta chains in this list originate from one sample, sequenced in a study of blood T cell repertoires in COVID-19 (dated by TCRdb to 2018 to 2021). The library was built by means of the immunoSEQ multiplex PCR assay. Not all clones reach the TCRdb copy of this immuneACCESS table, which keeps in-frame sequences only. Checked studies attribute under half of the gap to unresolved V genes and leave the rest unexplained. This sample comprises some 45,000 clones, 75% to 85% of them detected only once. Clones ranked in the top ten supply approximately 8.4% of the sample. The sequencing sample was made of peripheral blood. All receptors derive from an elderly man in a cohort sampled during active COVID-19.

This clone was seen once. The chain carries TRBV11-3 and TRBJ2-1; tentative D call: TRBD2 (6 bases). The CDR3 totals 16 residues. Trimming left V 4 bases short and J 1 base short, with 14 bases between. Germline V gene sequence: CDR1 SGHNT, CDR2 YENEEA. This CDR3 is CASSSWGDPSYNEQFF. The DNA of the CDR3 is TGTGCCAGCAGCTCCTGGGGGGATCCTTCCTACAATGAGCAGTTCTTC.

The V gene is TRBV6-2 or TRBV6-3, the J gene TRBJ1-1; 9 positions agree with TRBD1. With V trimmed by 4 bases and J by 10 bases, 19 bases remained unmatched. There are 17 residues in the CDR3. In germline, CDR1 is MNHEY, CDR2 SVGEGT. CDR3 bases: TGTGCCAGCAGTTTCCTGGGCCCCGGGACAGGGAGTTCGAGAGCTTTCTTT. This translates into CASSFLGPGTGSSRAFF.

CDR3 in amino acids: CSASTGAGANEKLFF. The CDR3, as DNA: TGCAGTGCTAGTACAGGGGCCGGGGCTAATGAAAAACTGTTTTTT. The V gene is TRBV20-1, the J gene TRBJ1-4; 7 bases agree with TRBD1. Germline V gene sequence: CDR1 DFQATT, CDR2 SNEGSKA (reference sequence). Trimming cost V 3 bases and J 3 bases; bases outside gene matches: 7. This CDR3 spans 15 amino acids.

This chain uses TRBV2 with TRBJ2-5; 10 bases match TRBD2. Unmatched junction bases numbered 1, after V lost 3 bases and J lost 3 bases. The CDR3 extends over 14 amino acids. In germline, CDR1 is SNHLY, CDR2 FYNNEI. The chain's CDR3 is CASSDLAGEETQYF. CDR3 DNA sequence: TGTGCCAGCAGTGACCTAGCGGGGGAAGAGACCCAGTACTTC.

The rearrangement links TRBV25-1 to TRBJ2-5; TRBD1 aligns across 8 bases. V was clipped by 8 bases and J by 4 bases; unmatched bases: 6. The CDR3 contains 13 residues. Germline CDR1 reads MGHDK; CDR2 reads SYGVNS. The CDR3 is CASRGGQGETQYF. The CDR3 DNA is TGTGCCAGCCGTGGAGGACAGGGAGAGACCCAGTACTTC.